This T cell receptor (beta chain) was identified during a study of chemoradiotherapy in HPV16-positive cancers. About the study: A couple of HPV16-positive patients' cells yielded candidate HPV-specific clones and common motifs. Study-wide findings and caveats: The functional HPV-specific definition rests on just a couple of HPV16-positive patients. Candidate HPV-specific clones and E7-related TCR motifs grew in tumor during treatment.

In its sample, this clone was seen once. The antigen is not known. Sequencing used immunoSEQ multiplex PCR; TCRdb keeps in-frame clones, though not all of them. The sample consists of 20,000 to 25,000 clones, roughly 89% of them appearing once. Germline V gives CDR1 LNHDA, CDR2 SQIVND (reference sequence). With 3 bases removed from V and 1 base from J, the gap between germline ends came to 12 bases. The CDR3 has 15 residues. The sequenced sample was blood, obtained from a patient who underwent chemoradiotherapy. This clonotype was obtained from a human donor with HPV-associated anogenital cancer. V is TRBV19 and J is TRBJ1-1; a weak D match, TRBD1 (6 bases). CDR3 loop: CASSMDEGGNTEAFF. The CDR3 region has the DNA TGTGCCAGTAGTATGGACGAAGGGGGGAACACTGAAGCTTTCTTT.